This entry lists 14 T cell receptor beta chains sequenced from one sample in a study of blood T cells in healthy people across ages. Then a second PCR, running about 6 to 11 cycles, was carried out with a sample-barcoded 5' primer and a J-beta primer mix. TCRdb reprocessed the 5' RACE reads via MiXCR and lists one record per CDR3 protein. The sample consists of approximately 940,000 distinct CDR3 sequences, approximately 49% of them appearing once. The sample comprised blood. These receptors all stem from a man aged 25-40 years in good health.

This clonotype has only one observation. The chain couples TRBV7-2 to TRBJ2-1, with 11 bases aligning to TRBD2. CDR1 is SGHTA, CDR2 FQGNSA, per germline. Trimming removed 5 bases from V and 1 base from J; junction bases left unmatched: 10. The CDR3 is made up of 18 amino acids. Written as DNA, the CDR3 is TGTGCCAGCAGCGCAGGGTTGGGACTAGCGGTTTCCTACAATGAGCAGTTCTTC. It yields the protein CASSAGLGLAVSYNEQFF.

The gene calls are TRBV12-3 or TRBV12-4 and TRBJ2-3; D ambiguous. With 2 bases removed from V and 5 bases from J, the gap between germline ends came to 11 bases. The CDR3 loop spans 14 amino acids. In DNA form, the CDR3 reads TGTGCCAGCAGTTTATCAGTTCTACGAGATACGCAGTATTTT. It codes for CASSLSVLRDTQYF.

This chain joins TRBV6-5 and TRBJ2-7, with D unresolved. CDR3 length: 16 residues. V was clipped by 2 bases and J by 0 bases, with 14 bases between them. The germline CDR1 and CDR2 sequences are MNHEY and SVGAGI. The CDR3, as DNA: TGTGCCAGCAGTTACGGAGCTGGGGTGAGCTCCTACGAGCAGTACTTC. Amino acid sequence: CASSYGAGVSSYEQYF.

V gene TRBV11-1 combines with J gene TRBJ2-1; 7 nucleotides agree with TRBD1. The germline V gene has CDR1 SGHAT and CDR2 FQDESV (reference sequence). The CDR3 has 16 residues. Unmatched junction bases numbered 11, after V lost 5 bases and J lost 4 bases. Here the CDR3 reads CASSSDRAPGYNEQFF. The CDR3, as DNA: TGTGCCAGCAGCAGCGACAGGGCCCCGGGGTACAATGAGCAGTTCTTC.

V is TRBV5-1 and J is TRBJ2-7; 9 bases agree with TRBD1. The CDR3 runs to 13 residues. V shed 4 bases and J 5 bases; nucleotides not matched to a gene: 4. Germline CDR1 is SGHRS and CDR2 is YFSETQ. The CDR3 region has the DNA TGCGCCAGCAGCATCCGGGACAGGGACGAGCAGTACTTC. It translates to CASSIRDRDEQYF.

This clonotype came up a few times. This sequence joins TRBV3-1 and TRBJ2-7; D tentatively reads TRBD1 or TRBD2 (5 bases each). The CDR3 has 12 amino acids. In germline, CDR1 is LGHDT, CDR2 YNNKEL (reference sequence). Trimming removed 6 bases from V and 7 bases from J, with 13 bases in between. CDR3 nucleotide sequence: TGTGCCAGCAGGTTAGCTGAGGGGGAGCAGTACTTC. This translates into CASRLAEGEQYF.

The CDR3 DNA follows: TGTGCCATCAGTGAAACGACTAGCTCCGAGCAGTACTTC. Amino acid sequence: CAISETTSSEQYF. V gene TRBV10-3 combines with J gene TRBJ2-7, with 7 nucleotides matching TRBD2. Unmatched junction bases numbered 5, after V lost 3 bases and J lost 6 bases. The CDR3 covers 13 residues. Germline loops: CDR1 ENHRY, CDR2 SYGVKD.

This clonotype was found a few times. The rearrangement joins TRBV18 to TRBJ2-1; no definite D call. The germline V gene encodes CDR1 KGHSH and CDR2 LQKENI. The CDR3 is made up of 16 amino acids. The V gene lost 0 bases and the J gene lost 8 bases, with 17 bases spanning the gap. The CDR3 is CASSPPGREGLDEQFF. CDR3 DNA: TGTGCCAGCTCACCACCGGGAAGGGAAGGTCTAGATGAGCAGTTCTTC. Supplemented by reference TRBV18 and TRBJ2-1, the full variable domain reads NAGVMQNPRHLVRRRGQEARLRCSPMKGHSHVYWYRQLPEEGLKFMVYLQKENIIDESGMPKERFSAEFPKEGPSILRIQQVVRGDSAAYFCASSPPGREGLDEQFFGPGTRLTVL.

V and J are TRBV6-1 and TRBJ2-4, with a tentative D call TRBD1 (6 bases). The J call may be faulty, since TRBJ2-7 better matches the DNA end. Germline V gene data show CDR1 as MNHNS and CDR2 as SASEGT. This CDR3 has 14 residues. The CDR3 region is CASSEGGQRYEQYF. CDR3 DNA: TGTGCCAGCAGTGAAGGTGGACAGCGCTACGAGCAGTACTTC.

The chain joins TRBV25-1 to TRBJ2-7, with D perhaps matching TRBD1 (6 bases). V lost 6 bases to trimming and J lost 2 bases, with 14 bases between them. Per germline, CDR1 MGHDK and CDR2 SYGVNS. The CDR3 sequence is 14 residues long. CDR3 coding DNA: TGTGCCAGCAGCGATGGGGGCAGGACCTACGAGCAGTACTTC. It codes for CASSDGGRTYEQYF.

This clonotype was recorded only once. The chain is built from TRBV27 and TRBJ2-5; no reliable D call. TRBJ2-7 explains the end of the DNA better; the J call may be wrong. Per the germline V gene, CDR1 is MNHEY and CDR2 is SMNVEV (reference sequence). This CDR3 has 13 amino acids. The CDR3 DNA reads TGTGCCAGCAGTTTTGTGGGCAGTGACGAGCAGTACTTC. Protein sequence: CASSFVGSDEQYF.

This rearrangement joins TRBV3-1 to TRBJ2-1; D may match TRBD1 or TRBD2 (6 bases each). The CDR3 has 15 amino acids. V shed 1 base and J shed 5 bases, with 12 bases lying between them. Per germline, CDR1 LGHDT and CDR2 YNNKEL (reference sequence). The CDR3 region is CASSQGRGLDNEQFF. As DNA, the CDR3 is TGTGCCAGCAGCCAAGGCCGGGGGCTCGACAATGAGCAGTTCTTC.

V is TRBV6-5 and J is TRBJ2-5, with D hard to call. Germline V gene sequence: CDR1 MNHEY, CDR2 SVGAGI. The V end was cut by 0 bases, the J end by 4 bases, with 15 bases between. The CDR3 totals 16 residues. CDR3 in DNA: TGTGCCAGCAGTTACTCGACGGAATTGGGCCGAGAGACCCAGTACTTC. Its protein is CASSYSTELGRETQYF.

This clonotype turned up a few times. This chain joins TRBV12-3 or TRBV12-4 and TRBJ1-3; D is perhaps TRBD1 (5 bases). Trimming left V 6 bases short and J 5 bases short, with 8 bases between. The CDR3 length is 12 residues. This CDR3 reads CASSQGRNTIYF. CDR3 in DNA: TGTGCCAGCAGCCAGGGTCGAAACACCATATATTTT.